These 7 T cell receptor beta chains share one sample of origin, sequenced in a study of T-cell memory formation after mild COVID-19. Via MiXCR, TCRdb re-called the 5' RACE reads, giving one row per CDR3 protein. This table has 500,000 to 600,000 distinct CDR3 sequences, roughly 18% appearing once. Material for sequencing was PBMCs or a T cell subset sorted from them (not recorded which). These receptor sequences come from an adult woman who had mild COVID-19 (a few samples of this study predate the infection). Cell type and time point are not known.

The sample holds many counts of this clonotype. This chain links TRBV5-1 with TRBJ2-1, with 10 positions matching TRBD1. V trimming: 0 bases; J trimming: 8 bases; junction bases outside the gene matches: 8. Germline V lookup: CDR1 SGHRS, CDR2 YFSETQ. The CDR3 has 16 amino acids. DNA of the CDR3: TGCGCCAGCAGCTTGGGAGTGGGACAGGGGTTGGATGAGCAGTTCTTC. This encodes CASSLGVGQGLDEQFF.

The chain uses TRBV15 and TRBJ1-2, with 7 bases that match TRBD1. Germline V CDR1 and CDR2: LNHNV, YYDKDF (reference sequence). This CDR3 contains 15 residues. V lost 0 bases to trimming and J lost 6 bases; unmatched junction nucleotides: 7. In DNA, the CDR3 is TGTGCCACCAGCAGAGAGAGACAGGGTAGGGATGGCTACACCTTC. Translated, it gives CATSRERQGRDGYTF. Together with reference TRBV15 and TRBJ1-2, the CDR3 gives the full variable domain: DAMVIQNPRYQVTQFGKPVTLSCSQTLNHNVMYWYQQKSSQAPKLLFHYYDKDFNNEADTPDNFQSRRPNTSFCFLDIRSPGLGDTAMYLCATSRERQGRDGYTFGSGTRLTVV.

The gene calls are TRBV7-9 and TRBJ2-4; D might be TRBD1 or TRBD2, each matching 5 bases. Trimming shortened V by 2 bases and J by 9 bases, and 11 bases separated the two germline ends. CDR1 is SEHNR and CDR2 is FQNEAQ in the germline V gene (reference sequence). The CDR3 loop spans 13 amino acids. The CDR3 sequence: CASSLIERGIQYF. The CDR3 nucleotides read TGTGCCAGCAGCTTAATAGAGAGGGGCATTCAGTACTTC.

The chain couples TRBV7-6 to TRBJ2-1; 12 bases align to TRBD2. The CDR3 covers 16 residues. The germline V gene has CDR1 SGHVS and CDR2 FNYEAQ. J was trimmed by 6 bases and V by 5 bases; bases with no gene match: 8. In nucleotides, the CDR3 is TGTGCCAGCAGCGGCCTAGCGGGAGGGCCCGCCAATGAGCAGTTCTTC. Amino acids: CASSGLAGGPANEQFF.

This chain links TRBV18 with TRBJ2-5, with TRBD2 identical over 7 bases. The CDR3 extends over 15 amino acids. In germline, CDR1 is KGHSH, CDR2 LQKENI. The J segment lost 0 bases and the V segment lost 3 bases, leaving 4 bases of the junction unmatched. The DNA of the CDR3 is TGTGCCAGCTCACCTTCTCGGGGGGACCAAGAGACCCAGTACTTC. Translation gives CASSPSRGDQETQYF.

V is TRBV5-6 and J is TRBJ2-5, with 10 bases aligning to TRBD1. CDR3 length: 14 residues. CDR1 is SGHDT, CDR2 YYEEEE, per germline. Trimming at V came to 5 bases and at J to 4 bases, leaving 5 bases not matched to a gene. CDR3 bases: TGTGCCAGCAGTCTGGGACAGGGGATAGAGACCCAGTACTTC. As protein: CASSLGQGIETQYF.

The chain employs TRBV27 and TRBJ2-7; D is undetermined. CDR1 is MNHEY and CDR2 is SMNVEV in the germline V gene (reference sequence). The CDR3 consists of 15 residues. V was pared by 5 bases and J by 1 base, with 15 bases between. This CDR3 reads CASSTSASRSYEQYF. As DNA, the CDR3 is TGTGCCAGCAGTACGAGCGCTTCAAGATCCTACGAGCAGTACTTC.